Following are 13 T cell receptor beta chains from one sample sequenced in a study of CD8 T cells in ankylosing spondylitis. Study-wide points: Ankylosing spondylitis blood appeared to be characterized by a TCR beta motif of under 10 highly homologous variants.

Using its own MiXCR run on the 5' RACE reads, TCRdb lists one record per CDR3 protein. Of 500,000 to 550,000 distinct CDR3 sequences in the sample, over 9.5% were seen once. Which antigens these TCRs recognize remains unknown. Sample: blood, either unsorted or a sorted T cell fraction (not recorded which). These receptors were obtained from a male donor with ankylosing spondylitis.

This rearrangement joins TRBV3-1 to TRBJ2-5, with 10 bases that match TRBD2. CDR3 length: 14 amino acids. V lost 4 bases and J lost 11; bases outside the gene matches: 10. Germline values: CDR1 LGHDT, CDR2 YNNKEL (reference sequence). The CDR3 spells CASSLSLAGDYQYF. In nucleotides, the CDR3 is TGTGCCAGCAGCCTAAGCCTAGCGGGGGACTATCAGTACTTC.

This clonotype has only a few counts. The chain couples TRBV13 to TRBJ2-5, with 11 bases fitting TRBD2. The CDR3 extends over 18 amino acids. Looked up from germline, CDR1 is PRHDT and CDR2 is FYEKMQ (reference sequence). The V and J ends lost 5 bases and 4 bases, in that order; junction bases with no gene match: 15. The CDR3 loop is CASSLSFGLAGGGETQYF. CDR3 sequence (DNA): TGTGCCAGCAGCCTATCATTCGGACTAGCGGGTGGGGGAGAGACCCAGTACTTC.

The chain joins TRBV3-1 to TRBJ1-5; D perhaps matches TRBD1 (6 bases). CDR1 and CDR2 (germline): LGHDT, YNNKEL (reference sequence). The V gene lost 1 base and the J gene lost 7 bases, with 14 bases spanning the gap. The CDR3 is 15 residues long. This chain's CDR3 is CASSQGTGQEQPQHF. Here the CDR3 DNA reads TGTGCCAGCAGCCAAGGGACGGGACAAGAACAGCCCCAGCATTTT. Full variable domain (rest looked up from reference TRBV3-1 and TRBJ1-5): DTAVSQTPKYLVTQMGNDKSIKCEQNLGHDTMYWYKQDSKKFLKIMFSYNNKELIINETVPNRFSPKSPDKAHLNLHINSLELGDSAVYFCASSQGTGQEQPQHFGDGTRLSIL.

A few counts support this clonotype. The gene calls are TRBV20-1 and TRBJ1-1, with unresolved D. The germline V gene has CDR1 DFQATT and CDR2 SNEGSKA (reference sequence). CDR3 length: 12 amino acids. CDR3 sequence: CAFEGIGTEAFF. The CDR3 DNA reads TGCGCATTCGAAGGGATCGGCACTGAAGCTTTCTTT.

This clonotype was found many times. The chain links TRBV12-3 or TRBV12-4 to TRBJ1-2, with TRBD1 matching 10 bases. Unmatched junction bases numbered 3, after V lost 3 bases and J lost 2 bases. This CDR3 is 15 amino acids long. The CDR3 nucleotides read TGTGCCAGCAGTTTCTCGGACAGGGGGAACTATGGCTACACCTTC. Translating it yields CASSFSDRGNYGYTF.

In its sample, this clonotype was seen a few times. This rearrangement joins TRBV19 to TRBJ2-6; D is unclear. The V gene's germline CDR1 is LNHDA and CDR2 SQIVND (reference sequence). CDR3 length equals 15 residues. V was cut by 10 bases and J by 2 bases, with 15 bases left in between. CDR3 sequence (DNA): TGTGCCACCTTGAATTTCGGAACTGGGGCCAACGTCCTGACTTTC. Translated, it gives CATLNFGTGANVLTF.

The table lists this clonotype with many counts. The CDR3 loop reads CASSLDGRGIDEQYV. CDR3 nucleotide sequence: TGTGCCAGCAGCTTAGATGGCAGGGGGATCGACGAGCAGTACGTC. This chain uses TRBV7-9 with TRBJ2-7, with 7 bases that match TRBD1. CDR1 and CDR2 from the germline V gene are SEHNR and FQNEAQ (reference sequence). The CDR3 consists of 15 residues. V trimming: 1 base; J trimming: 5 bases; junction bases outside the gene matches: 8.

This clonotype was counted at least ten times. Written as DNA, the CDR3 is TGTGCCAGCAGCTTAGCGGTATCCTACGAGCAGTACTTC. Protein sequence: CASSLAVSYEQYF. The V call is TRBV5-6, the J call TRBJ2-7, with D tentatively TRBD2 (5 bases). Trimming pared 2 bases from V and 1 base from J, leaving 7 bases between. The CDR3 totals 13 residues. Germline-derived CDR1 and CDR2 are SGHDT and YYEEEE.

The V and J genes are TRBV20-1 and TRBJ2-5, with D possibly called TRBD1 or TRBD2 (7 bases each). From germline, CDR1 is DFQATT and CDR2 SNEGSKA (reference sequence). Trimming took 7 bases from V and 2 from J, leaving 14 bases between them. The CDR3 contains 13 residues. This CDR3 reads CSVRQGGQETQYF. The CDR3 DNA sequence: TGCAGTGTGAGACAGGGAGGGCAAGAGACCCAGTACTTC.

This clonotype was observed a handful of times. J is TRBJ2-7 and V is TRBV27; D might be TRBD1 (5 bases). There are 15 residues in the CDR3. Germline CDR1 is MNHEY and CDR2 is SMNVEV (reference sequence). V lost 6 bases and J 0 bases, leaving 15 bases between the germline ends. The CDR3 loop is CASSHPLTDSYEQYV. The DNA for the CDR3 is TGTGCCAGCAGCCATCCCTTGACAGACTCCTACGAGCAGTACGTC.

This rearrangement joins TRBV6-1 to TRBJ2-1; possible D gene TRBD1, 6 bases. Germline V lookup: CDR1 MNHNS, CDR2 SASEGT. The V and J ends lost 2 bases and 6 bases respectively, with 14 bases between them. This CDR3 spans 15 amino acids. CDR3 bases: TGTGCCAGCAGTGAATTGGGGGCGCAACGCAATGAGCAGTTCTTC. Protein: CASSELGAQRNEQFF.

Concerning this clonotype itself: A much bigger clone sits one base away, suggesting this may be a read error. V is TRBV24-1 and J is TRBJ2-3; D may be TRBD1 or TRBD2 (6 bases each). The CDR3 sequence is 16 residues long. Germline loops: CDR1 KGHDR, CDR2 SFDVKD. The CDR3 DNA sequence: TGTGCCACCGGTGACCGGAGGGGGTCCCCCCCAGATACGCAGTATTTT. This translates into CATGDRRGSPPDTQYF.

There are many counts of this clonotype. The V call is TRBV5-1, the J call TRBJ2-5; D perhaps matches TRBD2 (6 bases). This CDR3 has 15 residues. The germline V gene encodes CDR1 SGHRS and CDR2 YFSETQ. Trimming took 6 bases from V and 2 from J, leaving 17 bases between them. CDR3 in amino acids: CASTLLGLFQETQYF. CDR3 coding DNA: TGCGCCAGCACCCTACTGGGACTTTTTCAAGAGACCCAGTACTTC.